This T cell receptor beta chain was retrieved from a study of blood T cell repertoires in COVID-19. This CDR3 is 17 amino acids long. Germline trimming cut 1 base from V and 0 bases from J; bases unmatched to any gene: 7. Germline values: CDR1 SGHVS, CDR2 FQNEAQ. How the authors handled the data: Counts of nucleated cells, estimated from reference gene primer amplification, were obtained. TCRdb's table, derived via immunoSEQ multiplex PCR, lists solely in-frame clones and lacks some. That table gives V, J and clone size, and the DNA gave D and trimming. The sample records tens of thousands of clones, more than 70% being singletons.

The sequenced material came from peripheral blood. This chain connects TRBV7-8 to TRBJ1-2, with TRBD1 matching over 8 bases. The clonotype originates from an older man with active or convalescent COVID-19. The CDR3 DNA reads TGTGCCAGCAGCTTAGGAGGACAGGGCCACTCTAACTATGGCTACACCTTC. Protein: CASSLGGQGHSNYGYTF.